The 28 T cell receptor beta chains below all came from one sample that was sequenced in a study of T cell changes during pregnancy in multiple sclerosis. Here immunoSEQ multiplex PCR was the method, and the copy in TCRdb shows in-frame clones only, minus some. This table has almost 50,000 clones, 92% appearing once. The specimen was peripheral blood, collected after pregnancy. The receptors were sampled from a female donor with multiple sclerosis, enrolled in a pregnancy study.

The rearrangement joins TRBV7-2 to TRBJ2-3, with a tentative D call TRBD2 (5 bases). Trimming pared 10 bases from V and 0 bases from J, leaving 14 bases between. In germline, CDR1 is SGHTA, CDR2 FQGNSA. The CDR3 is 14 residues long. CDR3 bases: TGTGCCACCCGGACCTGGACTAGCACAGATACGCAGTATTTT. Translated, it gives CATRTWTSTDTQYF.

In DNA form, the CDR3 reads TGTGCCAGCAGCTTGGAAGGACTAATCCGGGAGACCCAGTACTTC. Translating gives CASSLEGLIRETQYF. The chain links TRBV5-8 to TRBJ2-5, with D perhaps TRBD2 (6 bases). This CDR3 spans 15 amino acids. V was trimmed by 0 bases and J by 5 bases, leaving 14 bases between them. Looked up from germline, CDR1 is SGHTS and CDR2 is YDEGEE.

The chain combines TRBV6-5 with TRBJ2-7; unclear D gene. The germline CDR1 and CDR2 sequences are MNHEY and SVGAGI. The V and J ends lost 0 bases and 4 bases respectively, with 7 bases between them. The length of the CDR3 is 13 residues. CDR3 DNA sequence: TGTGCCAGCAGTTACTCGGGCGCATACGAGCAGTACTTC. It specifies CASSYSGAYEQYF.

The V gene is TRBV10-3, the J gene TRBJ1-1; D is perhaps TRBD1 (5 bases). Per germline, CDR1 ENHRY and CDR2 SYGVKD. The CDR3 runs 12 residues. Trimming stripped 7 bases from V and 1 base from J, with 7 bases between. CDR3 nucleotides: TGTGCCATCACTCAGGGGAACACTGAAGCTTTCTTT. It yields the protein CAITQGNTEAFF.

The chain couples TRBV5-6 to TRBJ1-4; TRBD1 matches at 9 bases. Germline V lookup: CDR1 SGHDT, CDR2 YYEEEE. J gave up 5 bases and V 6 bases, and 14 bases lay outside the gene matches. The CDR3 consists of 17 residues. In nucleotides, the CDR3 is TGTGCCAGCAAACAAAACCTCGGGACAGGGCTAAATGAAAAACTGTTTTTT. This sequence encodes CASKQNLGTGLNEKLFF.

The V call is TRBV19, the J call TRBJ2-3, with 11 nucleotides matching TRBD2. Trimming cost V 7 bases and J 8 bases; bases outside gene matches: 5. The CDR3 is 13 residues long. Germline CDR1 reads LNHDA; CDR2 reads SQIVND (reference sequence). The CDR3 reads CASMVSGGGTQYF. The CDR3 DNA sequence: TGTGCCAGTATGGTTAGCGGGGGGGGTACGCAGTATTTT.

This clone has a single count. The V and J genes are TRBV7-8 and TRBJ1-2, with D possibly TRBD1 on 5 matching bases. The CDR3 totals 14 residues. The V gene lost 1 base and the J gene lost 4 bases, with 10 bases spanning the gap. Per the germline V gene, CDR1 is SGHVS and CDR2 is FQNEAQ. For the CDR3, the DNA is TGTGCCAGCAGCTTAGAAGCGGGGGGCTATGGCTACACCTTC. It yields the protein CASSLEAGGYGYTF.

Here the CDR3 reads CASSDSSGGGLGTQYF. CDR3 bases: TGTGCCAGCAGTGACTCTAGCGGGGGGGGATTAGGTACGCAGTATTTT. The V call is TRBV6-4, the J call TRBJ2-3, with 11 bases aligning to TRBD2. V gave up 0 bases and J gave up 8 bases; unmatched junction bases: 7. Looked up from germline, CDR1 is MRHNA and CDR2 is SNTAGT. The CDR3 totals 16 residues.

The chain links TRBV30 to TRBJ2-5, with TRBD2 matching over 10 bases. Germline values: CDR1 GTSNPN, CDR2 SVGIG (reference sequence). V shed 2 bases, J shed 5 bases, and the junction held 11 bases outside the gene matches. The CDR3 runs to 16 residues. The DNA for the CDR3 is TGTGCCTGGAGTCGGGGGCTAGCGGGGGTTGGGGAGACCCAGTACTTC. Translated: CAWSRGLAGVGETQYF. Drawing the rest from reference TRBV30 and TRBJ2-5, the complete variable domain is SQTIHQWPATLVQPVGSPLSLECTVEGTSNPNLYWYRQAAGRGLQLLFYSVGIGQISSEVPQNLSASRPQDRQFILSSKKLLLSDSGFYLCAWSRGLAGVGETQYFGPGTRLLVL.

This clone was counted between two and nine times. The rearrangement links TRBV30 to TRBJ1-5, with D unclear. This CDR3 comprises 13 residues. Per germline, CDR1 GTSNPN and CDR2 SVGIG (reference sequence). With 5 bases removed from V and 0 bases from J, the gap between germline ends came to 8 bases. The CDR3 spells CAWADNSNQPQHF. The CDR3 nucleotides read TGTGCCTGGGCAGACAATAGCAATCAGCCCCAGCATTTT.

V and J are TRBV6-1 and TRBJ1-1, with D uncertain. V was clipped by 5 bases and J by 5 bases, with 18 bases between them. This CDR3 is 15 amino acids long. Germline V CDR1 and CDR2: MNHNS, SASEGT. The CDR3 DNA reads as TGTGCCAGCAGTCCGAACCCTACGCCGAAGACTGAAGCTTTCTTT. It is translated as CASSPNPTPKTEAFF.

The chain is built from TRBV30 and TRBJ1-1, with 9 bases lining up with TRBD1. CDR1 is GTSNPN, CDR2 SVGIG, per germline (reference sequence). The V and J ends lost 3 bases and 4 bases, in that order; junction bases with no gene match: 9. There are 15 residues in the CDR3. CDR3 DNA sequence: TGTGCCTGGAGGGTAGTTTCACAGGGGGCCACTGAAGCTTTCTTT. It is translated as CAWRVVSQGATEAFF. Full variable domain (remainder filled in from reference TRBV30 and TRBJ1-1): SQTIHQWPATLVQPVGSPLSLECTVEGTSNPNLYWYRQAAGRGLQLLFYSVGIGQISSEVPQNLSASRPQDRQFILSSKKLLLSDSGFYLCAWRVVSQGATEAFFGQGTRLTVV.

The CDR3 bases are TGTGCCAGCAGCGCCGGGACAGGGACCAATCAGCCCCAGCATTTT. Translated: CASSAGTGTNQPQHF. The chain carries TRBV7-2 and TRBJ1-5; 9 bases agree with TRBD1. Germline V gene sequence: CDR1 SGHTA, CDR2 FQGNSA. With V trimmed by 5 bases and J by 3 bases, 5 bases remained unmatched. The length of the CDR3 is 15 residues.

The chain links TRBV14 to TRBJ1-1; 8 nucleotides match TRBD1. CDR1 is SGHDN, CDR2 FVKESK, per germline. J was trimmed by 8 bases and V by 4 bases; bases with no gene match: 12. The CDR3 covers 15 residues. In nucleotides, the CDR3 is TGTGCCAGCAGCCTCCGGACAGGGCAAAGGGAAGAAGCTTTCTTT. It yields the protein CASSLRTGQREEAFF. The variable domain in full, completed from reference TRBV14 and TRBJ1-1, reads EAGVTQFPSHSVIEKGQTVTLRCDPISGHDNLYWYRRVMGKEIKFLLHFVKESKQDESGMPNNRFLAERTGGTYSTLKVQPAELEDSGVYFCASSLRTGQREEAFFGQGTRLTVV.

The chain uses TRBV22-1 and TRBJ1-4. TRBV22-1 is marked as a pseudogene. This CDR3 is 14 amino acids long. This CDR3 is CPGSAPRGSEKLFF. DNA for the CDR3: TGTCCTGGGAGCGCACCAAGAGGGAGCGAAAAACTGTTTTTT.

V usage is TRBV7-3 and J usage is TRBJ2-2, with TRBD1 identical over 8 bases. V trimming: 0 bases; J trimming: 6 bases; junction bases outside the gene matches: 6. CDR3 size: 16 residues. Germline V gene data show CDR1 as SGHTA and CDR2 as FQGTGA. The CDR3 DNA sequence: TGTGCCAGCAGCTTAACTCGACAGGGGATGGCCGGGGAGCTGTTTTTT. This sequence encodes CASSLTRQGMAGELFF.

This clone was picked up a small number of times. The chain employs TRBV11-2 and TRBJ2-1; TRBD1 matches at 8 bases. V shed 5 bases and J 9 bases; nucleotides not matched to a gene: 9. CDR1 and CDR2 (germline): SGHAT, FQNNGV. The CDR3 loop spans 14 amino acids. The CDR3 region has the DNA TGTGCCAGCAGCCCAAGGACAGGGTCAGGTGAGCAGTTCTTC. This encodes CASSPRTGSGEQFF.

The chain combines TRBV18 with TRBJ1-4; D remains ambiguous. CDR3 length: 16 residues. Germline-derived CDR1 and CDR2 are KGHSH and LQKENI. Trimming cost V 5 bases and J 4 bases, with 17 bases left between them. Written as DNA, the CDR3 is TGTGCCAGCTCATTCGGCCTGACAACAAATAATGAAAAACTGTTTTTT. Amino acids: CASSFGLTTNNEKLFF.

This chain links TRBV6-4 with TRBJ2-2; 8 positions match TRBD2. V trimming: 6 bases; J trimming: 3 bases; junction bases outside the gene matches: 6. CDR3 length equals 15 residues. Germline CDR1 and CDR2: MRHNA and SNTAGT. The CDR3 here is CASSQRGIDTGELFF. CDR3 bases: TGTGCCAGCAGCCAGCGGGGGATCGACACCGGGGAGCTGTTTTTT.

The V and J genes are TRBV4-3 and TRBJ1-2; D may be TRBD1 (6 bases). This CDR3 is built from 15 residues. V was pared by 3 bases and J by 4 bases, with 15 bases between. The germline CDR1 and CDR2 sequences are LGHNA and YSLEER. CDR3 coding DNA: TGCGCCAGCAGCCAGGAAGCCAGGGGCCCCTATGGCTACACCTTC. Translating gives CASSQEARGPYGYTF.

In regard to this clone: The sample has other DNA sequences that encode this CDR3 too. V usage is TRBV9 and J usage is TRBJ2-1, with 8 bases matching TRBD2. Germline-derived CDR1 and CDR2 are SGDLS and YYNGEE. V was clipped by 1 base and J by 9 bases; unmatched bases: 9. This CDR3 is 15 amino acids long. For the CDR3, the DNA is TGTGCCAGCAGCGTAAGGACTAGCCTAAGGGCTGAGCAGTTCTTC. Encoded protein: CASSVRTSLRAEQFF.

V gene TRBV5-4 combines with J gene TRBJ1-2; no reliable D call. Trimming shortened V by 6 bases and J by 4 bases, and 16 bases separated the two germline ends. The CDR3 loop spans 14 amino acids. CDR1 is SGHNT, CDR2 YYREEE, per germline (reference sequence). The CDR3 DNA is TGTGCCAGCACCGGGATCGACACCGTCTATGGCTACACCTTC. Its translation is CASTGIDTVYGYTF.

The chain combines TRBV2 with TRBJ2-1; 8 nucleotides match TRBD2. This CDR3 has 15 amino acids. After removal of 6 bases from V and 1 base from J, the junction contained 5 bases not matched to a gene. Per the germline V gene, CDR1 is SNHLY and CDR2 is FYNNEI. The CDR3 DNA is TGTGCCAGCAGAGTTACTAGCGGTTCCTACAATGAGCAGTTCTTC. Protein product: CASRVTSGSYNEQFF.

The CDR3, as DNA: TGTGCCAGCAGGCTGAGAGCGGGGGCGTATGAGCAGTTCTTC. Its protein is CASRLRAGAYEQFF. This chain links TRBV5-4 with TRBJ2-1; 8 nucleotides line up with TRBD2. With V trimmed by 5 bases and J by 8 bases, 9 bases remained unmatched. This CDR3 is 14 amino acids long. Germline V CDR1 and CDR2: SGHNT, YYREEE (reference sequence).

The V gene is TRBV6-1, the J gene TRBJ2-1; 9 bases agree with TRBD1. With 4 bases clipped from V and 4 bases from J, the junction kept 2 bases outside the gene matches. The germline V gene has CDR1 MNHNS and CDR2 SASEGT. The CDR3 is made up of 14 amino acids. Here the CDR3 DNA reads TGTGCCAGCAGTGTAGGACAGGGGTACAATGAGCAGTTCTTC. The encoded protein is CASSVGQGYNEQFF.

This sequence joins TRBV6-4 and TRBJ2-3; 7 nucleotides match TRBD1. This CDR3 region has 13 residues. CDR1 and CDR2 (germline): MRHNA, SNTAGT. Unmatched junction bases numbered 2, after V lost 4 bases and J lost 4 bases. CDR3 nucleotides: TGTGCCAGCAGTGCCCAGGGGGCAGATACGCAGTATTTT. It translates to CASSAQGADTQYF.

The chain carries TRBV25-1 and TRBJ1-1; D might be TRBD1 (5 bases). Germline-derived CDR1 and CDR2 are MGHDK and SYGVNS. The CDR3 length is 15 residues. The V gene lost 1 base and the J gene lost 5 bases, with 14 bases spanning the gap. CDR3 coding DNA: TGTGCCAGCAGTGAATCGGGCAGGGTGGGTACTGAAGCTTTCTTT. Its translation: CASSESGRVGTEAFF.

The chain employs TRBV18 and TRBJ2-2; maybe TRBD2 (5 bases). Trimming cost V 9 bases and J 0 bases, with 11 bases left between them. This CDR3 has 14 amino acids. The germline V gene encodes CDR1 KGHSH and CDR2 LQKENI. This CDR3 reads CASSSRANTGELFF. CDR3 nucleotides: TGTGCCAGTTCATCGCGGGCGAACACCGGGGAGCTGTTTTTT.